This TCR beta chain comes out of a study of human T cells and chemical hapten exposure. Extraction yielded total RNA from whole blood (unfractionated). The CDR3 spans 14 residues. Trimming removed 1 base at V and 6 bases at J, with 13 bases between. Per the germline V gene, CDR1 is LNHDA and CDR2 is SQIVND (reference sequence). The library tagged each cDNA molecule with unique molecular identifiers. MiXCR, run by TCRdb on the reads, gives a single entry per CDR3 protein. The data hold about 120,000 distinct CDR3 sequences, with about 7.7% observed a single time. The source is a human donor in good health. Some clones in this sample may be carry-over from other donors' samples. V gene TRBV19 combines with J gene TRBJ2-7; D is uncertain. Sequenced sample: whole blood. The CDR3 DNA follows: TGTGCCAGTAGTATAGTAAGGGAAGAGACCGAGCAGTACTTC. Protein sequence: CASSIVREETEQYF.